The entry that follows covers one TCR beta chain sequence. The sample comes from a study of T cells in Graves' hyperthyroidism and ophthalmopathy. Authors of the study amplified TCR beta CDR3 regions from RNA transcripts. When the TCR CDR3 underwent first-round RT-PCR, the HTBI primer set was used. MiXCR was run by TCRdb on the multiplex PCR reads, yielding one entry per CDR3 protein. The sample includes some 500,000 distinct CDR3 sequences, roughly 14% seen only once; the top ten take 17%. Those patients with uncontrolled infection, other autoimmune disease, pregnancy or lactation were excluded. The ends were cut back, 0 bases at V and 6 bases at J, with 9 bases in the middle. The length of the CDR3 is 13 residues. Germline V CDR1 and CDR2: MRHNA, SNTAGT.

The specimen was blood. The origin of this receptor is a woman under 30 with Graves' hyperthyroidism. This chain joins TRBV6-4 and TRBJ2-7; weak D call: TRBD2 (6 bases). CDR3 in amino acids: CASSDSRGGEQYF. The CDR3 DNA follows: TGTGCCAGCAGTGACTCGAGGGGAGGCGAGCAGTACTTC.